Presented here are 20 T cell receptor beta chains from one specimen sequenced in a study of cytomegalovirus exposure and HLA in healthy donors. A multiplex PCR was run with 60 Vbeta primers and 13 Jbeta primers. Sequenced by immunoSEQ multiplex PCR; TCRdb stores in-frame clones only, minus some. The sample records some 150,000 clones, approximately 72% being singletons. Sequenced material: PBMCs. These TCRs come from a man between 18 and 35 years old in good health and CMV-seronegative.

The chain couples TRBV7-2 to TRBJ2-1; a weak D match, TRBD2 (7 bases). The CDR3 spans 18 residues. V dropped 5 bases and J dropped 0 bases, with 20 bases sitting between them. CDR1 and CDR2 (germline): SGHTA, FQGNSA. CDR3 DNA sequence: TGTGCCAGCAGCCCCAAAGGGGGGGCAGAACTCTCCTACAATGAGCAGTTCTTC. Translating it yields CASSPKGGAELSYNEQFF.

V is TRBV5-4 and J is TRBJ2-2, with D hard to call. With 0 bases removed from V and 4 bases from J, the gap between germline ends came to 4 bases. The CDR3 is 13 residues long. Germline V gives CDR1 SGHNT, CDR2 YYREEE (reference sequence). The CDR3 region has the DNA TGTGCCAGCAGCTTGGACAGCACCGGGGAGCTGTTTTTT. It yields the protein CASSLDSTGELFF.

The rearrangement links TRBV25-1 to TRBJ2-3; no definite D call. This CDR3 spans 13 amino acids. Trimming cost V 6 bases and J 5 bases, with 12 bases left between them. CDR1 is MGHDK, CDR2 SYGVNS, per germline. The DNA for the CDR3 is TGTGCCAGCAGCCAAGTAGTTGGAGATACGCAGTATTTT. Encoded protein: CASSQVVGDTQYF.

The CDR3 DNA sequence: TGTGCCTGGAGCAACACCGGGGCTGAAGCTTTCTTT. Translated, it gives CAWSNTGAEAFF. The chain couples TRBV30 to TRBJ1-1; D gene unclear. The CDR3 loop spans 12 amino acids. Germline lookup yields CDR1 GTSNPN and CDR2 SVGIG (reference sequence). V was pared by 3 bases and J by 6 bases, with 11 bases between.

V gene TRBV6-1 combines with J gene TRBJ2-5, with D unresolved. The germline gives CDR1 MNHNS, CDR2 SASEGT. This CDR3 has 11 amino acids. V lost 8 bases and J 2 bases, leaving 6 bases between the germline ends. Here the CDR3 reads CASGQQETQYF. DNA of the CDR3: TGTGCCAGCGGCCAACAAGAGACCCAGTACTTC.

The chain combines TRBV5-5 with TRBJ2-1; TRBD2 matches at 15 bases. Losses at the gene ends were 4 bases for V and 7 bases for J; bases not matched to a gene: 6. The CDR3 length is 16 residues. Germline V gives CDR1 SGHKS, CDR2 YYEKEE (reference sequence). CDR3 region: CASSIRTSGGVNEQFF. The CDR3 DNA sequence: TGTGCCAGCAGCATCCGGACTAGCGGGGGGGTGAATGAGCAGTTCTTC.

The chain carries TRBV2 and TRBJ2-7; a possible D gene is TRBD1 (5 bases). V was shortened by 8 bases and J by 0 bases, with 14 bases between the two germline ends. The CDR3 has 14 amino acids. Looked up from germline, CDR1 is SNHLY and CDR2 is FYNNEI. CDR3 sequence (DNA): TGTGCCAGCGAGCCAGGGTTCAGCTCCTACGAGCAGTACTTC. It encodes CASEPGFSSYEQYF.

V usage is TRBV7-2 and J usage is TRBJ2-3; 9 nucleotides align to TRBD2. The CDR3 is made up of 16 amino acids. V was clipped by 5 bases and J by 3 bases; unmatched bases: 9. Per germline, CDR1 SGHTA and CDR2 FQGNSA. The CDR3, as DNA: TGTGCCAGCAGCCCACTTGCGGGGGGGAATACAGATACGCAGTATTTT. Amino acids: CASSPLAGGNTDTQYF.

The table lists this clone with a few counts. The chain carries TRBV7-9 and TRBJ1-1; 8 nucleotides match TRBD1. The CDR3 is 14 amino acids. J lost 1 base, V lost 2 bases, and 0 bases had no gene match. Germline CDR1 reads SEHNR; CDR2 reads FQNEAQ (reference sequence). The CDR3 nucleotides read TGTGCCAGCAGCTTAACAGGGGGGAACACTGAAGCTTTCTTT. It is translated as CASSLTGGNTEAFF.

This chain uses TRBV5-1 with TRBJ1-1; 8 positions agree with TRBD1. CDR1 is SGHRS and CDR2 is YFSETQ in the germline V gene. Losses at the gene ends were 0 bases for V and 4 bases for J; bases not matched to a gene: 11. This CDR3 contains 17 residues. CDR3 sequence reads: CASSLGGAAGGFTEAFF. The CDR3 DNA is TGCGCCAGCAGCTTGGGGGGGGCGGCAGGGGGCTTCACTGAAGCTTTCTTT.

This clone was detected only a few times. The rearrangement uses TRBV11-2 and TRBJ2-2; a weak D match, TRBD2 (5 bases). The CDR3 covers 14 residues. In germline, CDR1 is SGHAT, CDR2 FQNNGV. The ends were cut back, 1 base at V and 9 bases at J, with 12 bases in the middle. The CDR3 is CASSLVSEVRELFF. The CDR3 nucleotides are TGTGCCAGCAGCTTAGTGTCGGAGGTGCGGGAGCTGTTTTTT.

CDR3 in DNA: TGTGCCAGCAGCGCCTCCGGGACAAAAGTGCACGAGCAGTACTTC. The encoded protein is CASSASGTKVHEQYF. The rearrangement joins TRBV9 to TRBJ2-7, with D possibly matching TRBD1 (6 bases). V was cut by 3 bases and J by 5 bases, with 18 bases left in between. The CDR3 is 15 residues long. Germline V gene data show CDR1 as SGDLS and CDR2 as YYNGEE.

The V call is TRBV30, the J call TRBJ1-6, with TRBD1 matching 9 bases. The CDR3 runs to 16 residues. V lost 2 bases, J lost 4 bases, and 6 bases stayed unmatched. Looked up from germline, CDR1 is GTSNPN and CDR2 is SVGIG (reference sequence). The CDR3 DNA follows: TGTGCCTGGAGTTTACCTGGGACAGGGTATAATTCACCCCTCCACTTT. It yields the protein CAWSLPGTGYNSPLHF. Looking up the rest from reference TRBV30 and TRBJ1-6 gives the full variable domain: SQTIHQWPATLVQPVGSPLSLECTVEGTSNPNLYWYRQAAGRGLQLLFYSVGIGQISSEVPQNLSASRPQDRQFILSSKKLLLSDSGFYLCAWSLPGTGYNSPLHFGNGTRLTVT.

This clone has only one observation. The chain employs TRBV6-5 and TRBJ1-5, with TRBD1 identical over 9 bases. The CDR3 has 14 amino acids. CDR1 and CDR2 (germline): MNHEY, SVGAGI. V shed 6 bases, J shed 4 bases, and the junction held 4 bases outside the gene matches. CDR3: CASRDRGSNQPQHF. In DNA, the CDR3 is TGTGCCAGCAGGGACAGGGGAAGTAATCAGCCCCAGCATTTT.

The gene calls are TRBV7-8 and TRBJ1-1; 10 nucleotides line up with TRBD1. This CDR3 contains 17 residues. Unmatched junction bases numbered 11, after V lost 4 bases and J lost 3 bases. CDR1 and CDR2 (germline): SGHVS, FQNEAQ. The CDR3 DNA reads TGTGCCAGCAGCTCGATCCGAGGACAGGGGGTACACACTGAAGCTTTCTTT. It is translated as CASSSIRGQGVHTEAFF.

The rearrangement uses TRBV5-4 and TRBJ1-1, with TRBD1 as a possible D gene (5 bases). V lost 4 bases and J 0 bases, leaving 10 bases between the germline ends. The germline V gene has CDR1 SGHNT and CDR2 YYREEE (reference sequence). The CDR3 has 14 amino acids. The DNA of the CDR3 is TGTGCCAGCAGCATTGACAGTTTGAACACTGAAGCTTTCTTT. It yields the protein CASSIDSLNTEAFF.

The chain has TRBV6-1 and TRBJ1-6; no definite D call. Germline CDR1 MNHNS, CDR2 SASEGT. The CDR3 is 14 residues long. Deletions cut 0 bases from V and 7 bases from J, with 7 bases between. DNA for the CDR3: TGTGCCAGCAGTGAAGCCGGTGAGAATTCACCCCTCCACTTT. Amino acid sequence: CASSEAGENSPLHF.

This clone was seen more than once but under ten times. The J gene is TRBJ1-6, the V gene TRBV27, with a tentative D call TRBD1 (6 bases). Germline V gives CDR1 MNHEY, CDR2 SMNVEV (reference sequence). This CDR3 region has 15 residues. Trimming removed 1 base at V and 7 bases at J, with 11 bases between. This CDR3 is CASSLWGGRNSPLHF. CDR3 DNA: TGTGCCAGCAGTTTATGGGGGGGCAGAAATTCACCCCTCCACTTT.

The chain links TRBV10-3 to TRBJ2-7, with 8 bases identical to TRBD1. This CDR3 has 16 amino acids. Per germline, CDR1 ENHRY and CDR2 SYGVKD. After removal of 2 bases from V and 1 base from J, the junction contained 7 bases not matched to a gene. CDR3 protein: CAISEPRQGLSYEQYF. CDR3 nucleotides: TGTGCCATCAGTGAGCCCCGACAGGGGCTGTCCTACGAGCAGTACTTC.

This chain links TRBV4-1 with TRBJ2-1; a possible D gene is TRBD2 (5 bases). The CDR3 runs 17 residues. From germline, CDR1 is MGHRA and CDR2 YSYEKL. Trimming pared 4 bases from V and 2 bases from J, leaving 18 bases between. CDR3 protein: CASSPPPSRGAYNEQFF. In DNA form, the CDR3 reads TGCGCCAGCAGCCCCCCCCCTAGCCGTGGGGCCTACAATGAGCAGTTCTTC.